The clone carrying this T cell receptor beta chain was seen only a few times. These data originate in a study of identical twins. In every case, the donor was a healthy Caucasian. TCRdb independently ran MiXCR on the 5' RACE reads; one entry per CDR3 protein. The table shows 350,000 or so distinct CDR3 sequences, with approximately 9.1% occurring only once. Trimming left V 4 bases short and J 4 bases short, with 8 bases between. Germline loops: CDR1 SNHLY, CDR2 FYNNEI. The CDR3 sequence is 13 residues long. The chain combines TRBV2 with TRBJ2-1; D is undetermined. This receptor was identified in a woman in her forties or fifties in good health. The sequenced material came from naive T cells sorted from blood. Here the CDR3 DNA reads TGTGCCAGCAGTGCCGAAGTTTACAATGAGCAGTTCTTC. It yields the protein CASSAEVYNEQFF.